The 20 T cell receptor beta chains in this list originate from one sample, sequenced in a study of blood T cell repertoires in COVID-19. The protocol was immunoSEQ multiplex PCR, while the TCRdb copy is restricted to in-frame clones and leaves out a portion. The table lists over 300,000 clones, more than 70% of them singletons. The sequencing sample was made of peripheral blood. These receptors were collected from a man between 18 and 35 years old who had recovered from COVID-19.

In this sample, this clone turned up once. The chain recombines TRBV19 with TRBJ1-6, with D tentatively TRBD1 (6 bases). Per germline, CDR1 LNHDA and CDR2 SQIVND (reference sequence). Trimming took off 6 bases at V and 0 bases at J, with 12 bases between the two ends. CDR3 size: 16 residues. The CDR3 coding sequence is TGTGCCAGTAGCGGGACAACTAGCTCCTATAATTCACCCCTCCACTTT. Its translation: CASSGTTSSYNSPLHF. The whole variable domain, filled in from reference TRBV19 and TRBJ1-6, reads DGGITQSPKYLFRKEGQNVTLSCEQNLNHDAMYWYRQDPGQGLRLIYYSQIVNDFQKGDIAEGYSVSREKKESFPLTVTSAQKNPTAFYLCASSGTTSSYNSPLHFGNGTRLTVT.

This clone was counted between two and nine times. The CDR3 DNA reads TGCAGTGCTAGCAGCGATTCCGAGCAGTACTTC. Residues: CSASSDSEQYF. The chain uses TRBV20-1 and TRBJ2-7, with no clear D. The germline gives CDR1 DFQATT, CDR2 SNEGSKA (reference sequence). Trimming pared 3 bases from V and 6 bases from J, leaving 9 bases between. This CDR3 contains 11 residues.

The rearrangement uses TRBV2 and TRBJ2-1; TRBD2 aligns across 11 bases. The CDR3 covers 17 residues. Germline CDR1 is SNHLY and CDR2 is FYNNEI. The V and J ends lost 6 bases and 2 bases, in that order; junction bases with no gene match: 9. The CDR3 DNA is TGTGCCAGCAGGGTTAGCGGGGGGGCCTCTGCCTACAATGAGCAGTTCTTC. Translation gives CASRVSGGASAYNEQFF. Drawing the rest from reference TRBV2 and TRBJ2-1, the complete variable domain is EPEVTQTPSHQVTQMGQEVILRCVPISNHLYFYWYRQILGQKVEFLVSFYNNEISEKSEIFDDQFSVERPDGSNFTLKIRSTKLEDSAMYFCASRVSGGASAYNEQFFGPGTRLTVL.

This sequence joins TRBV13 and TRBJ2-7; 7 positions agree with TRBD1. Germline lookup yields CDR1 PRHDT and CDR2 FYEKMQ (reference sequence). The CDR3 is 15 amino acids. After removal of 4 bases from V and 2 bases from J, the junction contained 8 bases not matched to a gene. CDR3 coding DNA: TGTGCCAGCAGCTCCGGGACAGAGAGCACCTACGAGCAGTACTTC. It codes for CASSSGTESTYEQYF.

CDR3 sequence (DNA): TGTGCCAGCAGCTTAGATGGACTAGCGGGGGGCGGGGCTAGCACAGATACGCAGTATTTT. As protein: CASSLDGLAGGGASTDTQYF. This chain links TRBV11-2 with TRBJ2-3, with TRBD2 identical over 14 bases. The CDR3 totals 20 residues. Germline V lookup: CDR1 SGHAT, CDR2 FQNNGV. The ends lost 0 bases at V and 0 bases at J; junction bases unmatched: 8.

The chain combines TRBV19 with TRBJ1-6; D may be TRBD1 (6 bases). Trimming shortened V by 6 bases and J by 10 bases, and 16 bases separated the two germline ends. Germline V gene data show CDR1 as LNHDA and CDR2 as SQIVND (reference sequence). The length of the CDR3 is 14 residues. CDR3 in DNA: TGTGCCAGTAGGCAGATCAGGGGAGGGTCACCCCTCCACTTT. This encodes CASRQIRGGSPLHF.

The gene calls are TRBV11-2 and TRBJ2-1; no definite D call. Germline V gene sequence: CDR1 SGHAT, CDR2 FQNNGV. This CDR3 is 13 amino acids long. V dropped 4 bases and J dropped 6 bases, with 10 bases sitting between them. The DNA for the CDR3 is TGTGCCAGCAGCTCGATTACAACCAATGAGCAGTTCTTC. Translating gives CASSSITTNEQFF.

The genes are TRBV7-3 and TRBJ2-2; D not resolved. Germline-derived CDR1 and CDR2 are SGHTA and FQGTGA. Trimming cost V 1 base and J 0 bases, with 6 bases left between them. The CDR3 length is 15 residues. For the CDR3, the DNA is TGTGCCAGCAGCTTAAGCGAGACGAACACCGGGGAGCTGTTTTTT. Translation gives CASSLSETNTGELFF.

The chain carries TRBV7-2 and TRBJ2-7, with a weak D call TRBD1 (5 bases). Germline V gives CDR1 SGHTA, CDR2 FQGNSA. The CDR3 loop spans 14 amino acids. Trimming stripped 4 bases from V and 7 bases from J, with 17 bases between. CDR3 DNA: TGTGCCAGCAGCTACGCGGCAGGGCGTAGGGAGCAGTACTTC. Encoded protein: CASSYAAGRREQYF. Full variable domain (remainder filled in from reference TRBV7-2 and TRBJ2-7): GAGVSQSPSNKVTEKGKDVELRCDPISGHTALYWYRQSLGQGLEFLIYFQGNSAPDKSGLPSDRFSAERTGGSVSTLTIQRTQQEDSAVYLCASSYAAGRREQYFGPGTRLTVT.

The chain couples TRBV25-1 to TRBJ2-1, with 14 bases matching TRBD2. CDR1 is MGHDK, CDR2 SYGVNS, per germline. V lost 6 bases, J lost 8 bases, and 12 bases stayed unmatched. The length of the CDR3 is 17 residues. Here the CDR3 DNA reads TGTGCCAGCAGGCCACGGACCGGGACTAGCGGGAGATATGAGCAGTTCTTC. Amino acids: CASRPRTGTSGRYEQFF.

The CDR3 spells CASSLARGGSNEQFF. The CDR3 DNA is TGTGCCAGCAGCTTAGCGAGGGGGGGTTCCAATGAGCAGTTCTTC. The V and J genes are TRBV13 and TRBJ2-1, with D maybe TRBD2 (7 bases). V dropped 1 base and J dropped 6 bases, with 13 bases sitting between them. The CDR3 runs to 15 residues. The V gene's germline CDR1 is PRHDT and CDR2 FYEKMQ (reference sequence).

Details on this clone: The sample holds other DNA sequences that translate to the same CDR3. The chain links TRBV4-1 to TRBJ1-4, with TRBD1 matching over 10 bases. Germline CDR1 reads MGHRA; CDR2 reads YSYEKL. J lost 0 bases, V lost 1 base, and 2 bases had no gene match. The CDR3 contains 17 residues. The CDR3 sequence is CASSQGQGAATNEKLFF. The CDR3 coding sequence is TGCGCCAGCAGCCAAGGACAGGGGGCTGCAACTAATGAAAAACTGTTTTTT.

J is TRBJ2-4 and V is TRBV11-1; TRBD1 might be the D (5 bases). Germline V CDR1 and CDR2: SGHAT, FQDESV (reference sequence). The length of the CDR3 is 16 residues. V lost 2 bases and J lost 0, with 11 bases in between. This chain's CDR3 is CASSLKAGPAKNIQYF. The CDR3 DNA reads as TGTGCCAGCAGCTTAAAGGCAGGGCCAGCCAAAAACATTCAGTACTTC.

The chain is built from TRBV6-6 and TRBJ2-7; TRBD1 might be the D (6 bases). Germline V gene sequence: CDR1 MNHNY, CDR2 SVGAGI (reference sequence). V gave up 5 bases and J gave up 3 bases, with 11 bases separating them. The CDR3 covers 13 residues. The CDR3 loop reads CASSQGHHYEQYF. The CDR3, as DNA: TGTGCCAGCAGTCAGGGACACCACTACGAGCAGTACTTC.

The CDR3 bases are TGTGCCACCAGCAGTGCTAGCGGGACCTCCTACGAGCAGTACTTC. The encoded protein is CATSSASGTSYEQYF. This rearrangement joins TRBV15 to TRBJ2-7; 9 nucleotides agree with TRBD2. Trimming cost V 3 bases and J 0 bases; bases outside gene matches: 3. CDR1 and CDR2 (germline): LNHNV, YYDKDF (reference sequence). The CDR3 loop spans 15 amino acids.

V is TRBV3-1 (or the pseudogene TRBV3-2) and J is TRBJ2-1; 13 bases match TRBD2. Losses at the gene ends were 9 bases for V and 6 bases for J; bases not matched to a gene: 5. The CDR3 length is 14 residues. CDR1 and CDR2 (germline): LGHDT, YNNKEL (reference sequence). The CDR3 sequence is CASRTSGSGNEQFF. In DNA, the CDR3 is TGTGCCAGTAGGACTAGCGGGAGCGGCAATGAGCAGTTCTTC.

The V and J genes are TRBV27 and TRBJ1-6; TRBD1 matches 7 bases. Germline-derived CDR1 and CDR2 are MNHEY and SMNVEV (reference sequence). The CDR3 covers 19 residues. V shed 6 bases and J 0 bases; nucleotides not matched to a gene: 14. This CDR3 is CASSPTGYGLRSYNSPLHF. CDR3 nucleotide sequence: TGTGCCAGCAGCCCGACAGGGTATGGATTGCGCTCCTATAATTCACCCCTCCACTTT.

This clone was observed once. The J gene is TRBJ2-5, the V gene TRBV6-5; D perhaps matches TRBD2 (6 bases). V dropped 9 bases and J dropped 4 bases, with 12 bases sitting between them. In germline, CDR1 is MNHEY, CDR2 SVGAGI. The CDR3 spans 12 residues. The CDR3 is CASGTRAETQYF. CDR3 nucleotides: TGTGCCAGTGGGACTCGGGCAGAGACCCAGTACTTC.

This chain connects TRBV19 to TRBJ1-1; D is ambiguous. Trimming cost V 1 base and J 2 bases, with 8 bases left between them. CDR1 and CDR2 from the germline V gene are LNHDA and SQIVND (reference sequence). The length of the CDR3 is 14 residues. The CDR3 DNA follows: TGTGCCAGTAGTATAGTCGACTCAAACACTGAAGCTTTCTTT. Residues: CASSIVDSNTEAFF.

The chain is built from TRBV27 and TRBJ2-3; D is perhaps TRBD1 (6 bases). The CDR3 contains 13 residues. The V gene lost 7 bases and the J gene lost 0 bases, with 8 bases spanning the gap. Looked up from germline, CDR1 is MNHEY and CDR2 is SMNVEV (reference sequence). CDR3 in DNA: TGTGCCAGCAAGGGGGTTAGCACAGATACGCAGTATTTT. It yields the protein CASKGVSTDTQYF.